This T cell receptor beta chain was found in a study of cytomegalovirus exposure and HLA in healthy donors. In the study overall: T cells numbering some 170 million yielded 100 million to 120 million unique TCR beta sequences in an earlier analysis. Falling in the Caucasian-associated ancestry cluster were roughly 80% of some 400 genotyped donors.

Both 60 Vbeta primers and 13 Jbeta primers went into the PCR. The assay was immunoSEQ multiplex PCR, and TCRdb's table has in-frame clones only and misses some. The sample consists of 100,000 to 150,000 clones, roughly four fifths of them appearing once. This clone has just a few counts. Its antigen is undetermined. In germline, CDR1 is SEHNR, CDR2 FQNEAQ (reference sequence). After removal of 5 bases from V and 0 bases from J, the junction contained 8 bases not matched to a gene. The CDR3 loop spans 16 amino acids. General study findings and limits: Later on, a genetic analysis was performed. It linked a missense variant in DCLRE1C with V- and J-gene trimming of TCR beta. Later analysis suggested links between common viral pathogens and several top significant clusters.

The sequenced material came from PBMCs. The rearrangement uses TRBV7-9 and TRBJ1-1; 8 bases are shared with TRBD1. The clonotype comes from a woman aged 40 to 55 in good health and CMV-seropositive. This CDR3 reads CASSPTGGWMNTEAFF. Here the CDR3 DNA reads TGTGCCAGCAGCCCAACAGGGGGATGGATGAACACTGAAGCTTTCTTT.